This T cell receptor (beta chain) was obtained from a study of shared clonotypes between healthy human individuals. CD45RA+ naive and CD45RA-negative memory subsets were separated from CD4+ cells. Profiling relied on immunoSEQ multiplex PCR, and the TCRdb table lists in-frame clones only, not all of them. This table has some 1 million clones, about 75% appearing once. Germline V lookup: CDR1 LNHDA, CDR2 SQIVND (reference sequence). V was trimmed by 5 bases and J by 2 bases, leaving 16 bases between them. The CDR3 spans 16 residues. The chain links TRBV19 to TRBJ1-3; the D gene is possibly TRBD1 (6 bases). The sequence was collected from a young man in good health. The material sequenced was memory CD4+ T cells sorted from blood. Subset specified: CD45RA-negative fraction. CDR3 sequence (DNA): TGTGCCAGTAGTCACATCCTACAGGGAGCTGGAAACACCATATATTTT. Encoded protein: CASSHILQGAGNTIYF. The whole variable domain, remainder taken from reference TRBV19 and TRBJ1-3, is DGGITQSPKYLFRKEGQNVTLSCEQNLNHDAMYWYRQDPGQGLRLIYYSQIVNDFQKGDIAEGYSVSREKKESFPLTVTSAQKNPTAFYLCASSHILQGAGNTIYFGEGSWLTVV.